The rows below give T cell receptor beta chains drawn from one sample of a study of blood T cells in healthy people across ages. TCRdb itself ran the 5' RACE reads through MiXCR, one entry per CDR3 protein. The data show about 730,000 distinct CDR3 sequences, roughly 45% seen once. The sequencing input was blood. The receptors here all came from a woman in her fifties or sixties in good health. CDR3s include the opening cysteine and the closing phenylalanine or tryptophan. The D gene is left open where the match is weak. Only some rows state a clone size, as once, few, many or a class for expanded clones.

j_call,cdr3_length,d_call,clone_size,v_call,cdr3_aa,cdr3_nt
TRBJ2-7,14,-,-,TRBV11-2,CASSFGGISYEQYF,TGTGCCAGCAGCTTCGGCGGGATCTCCTACGAGCAGTACTTC
TRBJ2-1,13,-,-,TRBV29-1,CSVLGLTMNEQFF,TGCAGCGTCCTCGGACTCACCATGAATGAGCAGTTCTTC
TRBJ2-1,12,-,-,TRBV7-9,CASSTQGHEQFF,TGTGCCAGCAGCACACAGGGTCATGAGCAGTTCTTC
TRBJ2-1,15,-,-,TRBV30,CAWSDAGSSYNEQFF,TGTGCCTGGAGCGACGCAGGGAGCTCCTACAATGAGCAGTTCTTC
TRBJ2-1,18,-,-,TRBV9,CTSSVLQVYGPSYNEQFF,TGTACCAGCAGCGTCCTCCAAGTCTACGGACCCTCCTACAATGAGCAGTTCTTC
TRBJ1-2,14,-,-,TRBV15,CATSPDARSWGHTF,TGTGCCACCAGCCCAGACGCAAGGTCGTGGGGCCACACCTTC
TRBJ2-1,14,TRBD2,-,TRBV29-1,CSVEAGLASNEQFF,TGCAGCGTTGAAGCGGGACTAGCCTCCAATGAGCAGTTCTTC
TRBJ1-2,17,TRBD1,once,TRBV25-1,CASSGSHRDRGGDGYTF,TGTGCCAGCAGTGGAAGCCACCGGGACAGGGGTGGCGATGGCTACACCTTC
TRBJ2-2,11,-,-,TRBV27,CASSEAGELFF,TGTGCCAGCAGTGAAGCCGGGGAGCTGTTTTTT
TRBJ2-5,16,TRBD2,few,TRBV3-1,CASSHLAGEFQETQYF,TGTGCCAGCAGCCATCTAGCGGGAGAATTCCAAGAGACCCAGTACTTC
TRBJ2-1,16,-,once,TRBV24-1,CATSDQAQAFRNEQFF,TGTGCCACCAGTGACCAGGCCCAAGCCTTTCGTAATGAGCAGTTCTTC
TRBJ1-1,14,-,many,TRBV29-1,CSAQETVLNTEAFF,TGCAGCGCCCAAGAGACAGTCCTGAACACTGAAGCTTTCTTT
TRBJ2-7,11,-,few,TRBV10-3,CATQVSYEQYF,TGTGCCACACAGGTTTCCTACGAGCAGTACTTC
TRBJ1-6,15,-,-,TRBV4-1,CASSQGIPGVSPLHF,TGCGCCAGCAGCCAAGGGATTCCAGGGGTCTCACCCCTCCACTTT
TRBJ2-5,19,-,-,TRBV9,CASSAQFLALPVGQETQYF,TGTGCCAGCAGCGCGCAGTTCCTGGCGCTCCCGGTCGGCCAAGAGACCCAGTACTTC
TRBJ2-5,17,-,-,TRBV9,CASSVDPAGANQETQYF,TGTGCCAGCAGCGTAGACCCGGCGGGGGCAAACCAAGAGACCCAGTACTTC
TRBJ2-2,14,-,-,TRBV10-1,CASSEGGNTGELFF,TGCGCCAGTAGTGAGGGGGGAAACACCGGGGAGCTGTTTTTT
TRBJ1-1,14,-,-,TRBV5-1,CASSSEQGATEAFF,TGCGCCAGCAGCTCAGAACAGGGTGCCACTGAAGCTTTCTTT
TRBJ2-5,14,-,-,TRBV18,CASSPGHGGETQYF,TGTGCCAGCTCACCAGGTCACGGCGGGGAGACCCAGTACTTC
TRBJ1-2,12,-,-,TRBV7-2,CASSQQGFGYTF,TGTGCCAGCAGCCAACAGGGTTTTGGCTACACCTTC
TRBJ2-5,13,-,-,TRBV2,CASRTGLKETQYF,TGTGCCAGCAGAACAGGACTGAAAGAGACCCAGTACTTC
TRBJ2-7,16,-,-,TRBV7-9,CASSSSSGRTSYEQYF,TGTGCCAGCAGCTCGTCGAGCGGCCGTACTTCCTACGAGCAGTACTTC
TRBJ2-4,15,TRBD1,-,TRBV7-9,CASSYGGDRADIQYF,TGTGCCAGCAGCTACGGTGGTGACAGGGCGGACATTCAGTACTTC
TRBJ2-6,18,-,many,TRBV6-2/TRBV6-3,CASSWFAGRELGANVLTF,TGTGCCAGCAGTTGGTTTGCGGGACGTGAACTTGGGGCCAACGTCCTGACTTTC
TRBJ2-2,15,-,-,TRBV10-3,CAISELESNTGELFF,TGTGCCATCAGTGAGTTGGAGTCGAACACCGGGGAGCTGTTTTTT
TRBJ1-2,16,-,few,TRBV11-3,CASSLDPPDSNYGYTF,TGTGCCAGCAGCTTAGATCCCCCGGATTCTAACTATGGCTACACCTTC
TRBJ2-1,15,TRBD2,-,TRBV20-1,CSAGGTSGSSWEQFF,TGCAGTGCAGGAGGGACTAGCGGGAGTTCATGGGAGCAGTTCTTC
TRBJ2-7,13,-,many,TRBV7-8,CASSLEGLGEQYF,TGTGCCAGCAGCTTAGAAGGTCTGGGCGAGCAGTACTTC
TRBJ2-7,13,TRBD1,-,TRBV29-1,CSVVRDRATEQYF,TGCAGCGTTGTTCGGGACAGGGCTACCGAGCAGTACTTC
TRBJ2-3,13,-,-,TRBV11-2,CASSLLGSDTQYF,TGTGCCAGCAGCTTATTGGGGTCAGATACGCAGTATTTT
TRBJ1-5,12,-,-,TRBV28,CASTHPNQPQHF,TGTGCCAGCACCCACCCCAATCAGCCCCAGCATTTT
TRBJ1-1,14,-,-,TRBV9,CASSPRTGSTEAFF,TGTGCCAGCAGCCCCCGAACAGGGAGTACTGAAGCTTTCTTT
TRBJ2-7,17,TRBD1,few,TRBV6-5,CASSYNSRGRSSYEQYF,TGTGCCAGCAGTTACAATAGTAGGGGGCGAAGTTCCTACGAGCAGTACTTC
TRBJ2-5,12,-,few,TRBV20-1,CSASTAQETQYF,TGCAGTGCTAGTACAGCACAAGAGACCCAGTACTTC
TRBJ2-3,17,TRBD2,few,TRBV28,CASSLRRLAGHTDTQYF,TGTGCCAGCAGTTTACGAAGACTAGCTGGGCACACAGATACGCAGTATTTT
TRBJ1-6,17,TRBD1,-,TRBV11-2,CASSLEGQGGSGSPLHF,TGTGCCAGCAGCTTAGAGGGACAGGGGGGATCTGGATCACCCCTCCACTTT
TRBJ2-6,16,-,many,TRBV7-2,CASSRGWGSGANVLTF,TGTGCCAGCAGCCGGGGCTGGGGCTCTGGGGCCAACGTCCTGACTTTC
TRBJ2-7,15,TRBD2,-,TRBV6-5,CASSPGLAEGYEQYF,TGTGCCAGCAGTCCGGGACTAGCGGAGGGATACGAGCAGTACTTC
TRBJ2-3,14,-,many,TRBV4-2,CASGELEKGDTQYF,TGTGCCAGCGGCGAACTTGAAAAGGGGGATACGCAGTATTTT
TRBJ2-1,14,-,-,TRBV7-3,CASSLSPTNNEQFF,TGTGCCAGCAGCTTATCACCGACTAACAATGAGCAGTTCTTC
TRBJ2-7,15,TRBD1,few,TRBV6-6,CASSYFARQGGEQYF,TGTGCCAGCAGTTACTTCGCGAGACAGGGGGGCGAGCAGTACTTC
TRBJ2-5,15,-,-,TRBV9,CASSAFTGTPETQYF,TGTGCCAGCAGCGCCTTTACCGGGACTCCAGAGACCCAGTACTTC
TRBJ2-7,18,TRBD1,-,TRBV27,CASSPLRQGPFPYNEQYF,TGTGCCAGCAGTCCGCTCCGACAGGGACCTTTTCCCTACAATGAGCAGTACTTC